This TCR beta chain was identified in a study of Ad26.COV2.S vaccination and SARS-CoV-2 variants. Study-level findings and limits: Vaccine recipients posted higher spike-specific TCR breadth than their placebo counterparts.

Germline V gene sequence: CDR1 GTSNPN, CDR2 SVGIG (reference sequence). The V end lost 8 bases, the J end lost 2 bases, and 13 bases lay between the germline ends. This CDR3 spans 12 amino acids. For this clone: Its cognate antigen is unknown.

Sequencing used immunoSEQ multiplex PCR; TCRdb keeps in-frame clones, though not all of them. In the table there are around 170,000 clones, around 90% of which are singletons. The TCR was taken from a human donor who had recovered from COVID-19. This specimen was peripheral blood, taken after recovery from COVID-19. The chain carries TRBV30 and TRBJ2-7; D uncertain. The chain's CDR3 is CAGSQEPYEQYF. For the CDR3, the DNA is TGTGCCGGCTCCCAGGAGCCCTACGAGCAGTACTTC.